Below, 15 T cell receptor beta chains from the same sample are listed, as sequenced in a study of T cells after yellow fever vaccination. MiXCR was run by TCRdb on the 5' RACE reads, yielding one entry per CDR3 protein. The sample lists about 350,000 distinct CDR3 sequences, over 3.5% seen once, with around 23% in the top ten. Sequencing was performed on PBMCs, taken 5 days after the yellow fever booster vaccination. The receptors derive from a man younger than 35 who received the YFV17D yellow fever vaccine.

This clonotype came up a few times. The V and J genes are TRBV20-1 and TRBJ1-2; 7 bases line up with TRBD1. The length of the CDR3 is 12 residues. With 6 bases clipped from V and 5 bases from J, the junction kept 6 bases outside the gene matches. CDR1 is DFQATT and CDR2 is SNEGSKA in the germline V gene (reference sequence). The CDR3: CSAADREYGYTF. The CDR3 DNA is TGCAGTGCCGCCGACAGGGAGTATGGCTACACCTTC.

This clonotype showed up many times. The chain has TRBV6-5 and TRBJ1-2; no definite D call. The germline CDR1 and CDR2 sequences are MNHEY and SVGAGI. The CDR3 totals 14 residues. V lost 0 bases to trimming and J lost 7 bases, with 12 bases between them. CDR3 in amino acids: CASSYSAELSGYTF. The CDR3, as DNA: TGTGCCAGCAGTTACTCGGCGGAGTTATCTGGCTACACCTTC.

This clonotype has a count of ten or more. This chain connects TRBV11-3 to TRBJ2-1; TRBD2 is a possible D gene (6 bases). This CDR3 contains 14 residues. Trimming shortened V by 5 bases and J by 1 base, and 9 bases separated the two germline ends. Germline V gives CDR1 SGHNT, CDR2 YENEEA. This CDR3 reads CASSNSGSYNEQFF. The CDR3 nucleotides read TGTGCCAGCAGCAATAGCGGATCCTACAATGAGCAGTTCTTC. Looking up the rest from reference TRBV11-3 and TRBJ2-1 gives the full variable domain: EAGVVQSPRYKIIEKKQPVAFWCNPISGHNTLYWYLQNLGQGPELLIRYENEEAVDDSQLPKDRFSAERLKGVDSTLKIQPAELGDSAVYLCASSNSGSYNEQFFGPGTRLTVL.

For the CDR3, the DNA is TGCAGTTACCGGGACAGCTCCTACAATGAGCAGTTCTTC. It codes for CSYRDSSYNEQFF. The rearrangement joins TRBV20-1 to TRBJ2-1, with 7 bases fitting TRBD1. This CDR3 is built from 13 residues. Germline-derived CDR1 and CDR2 are DFQATT and SNEGSKA (reference sequence). The V and J ends lost 8 bases and 0 bases, in that order; junction bases with no gene match: 4.

This clonotype occurred many times. This rearrangement joins TRBV5-1 to TRBJ1-6; D is ambiguous. The CDR3 length is 16 residues. Germline V gene lookup returns CDR1 SGHRS and CDR2 YFSETQ. The V and J ends lost 1 base and 7 bases respectively, with 15 bases between them. The CDR3 DNA sequence: TGCGCCAGCAGCTTGCTTACGGGAGCCACCAATTCACCCCTCCACTTT. This translates into CASSLLTGATNSPLHF.

This clonotype was recorded at least ten times. The chain is built from TRBV12-3 or TRBV12-4 and TRBJ2-5; TRBD1 is a possible D gene (5 bases). Trimming left V 2 bases short and J 0 bases short, with 10 bases between. The CDR3 contains 15 residues. CDR3 nucleotides: TGTGCCAGCAGTTTAAGGTCAGGGTACCAAGAGACCCAGTACTTC. Protein: CASSLRSGYQETQYF.

This clonotype was observed a single time. The chain uses TRBV5-1 and TRBJ1-5, with D uncertain. V lost 0 bases to trimming and J lost 5 bases, with 12 bases between them. The CDR3 extends over 15 amino acids. The germline V gene encodes CDR1 SGHRS and CDR2 YFSETQ. CDR3 bases: TGCGCCAGCAGCTTGGCAGCGGGAGATGATCAGCCCCAGCATTTT. This gives the protein CASSLAAGDDQPQHF.

The rearrangement links TRBV10-2 to TRBJ1-1; D not certain. Trimming removed 3 bases from V and 4 bases from J, with 12 bases in between. There are 14 residues in the CDR3. The germline CDR1 and CDR2 sequences are WSHSY and SAAADI. CDR3 coding DNA: TGCGCCAGCAGTGATTGGATGATGGGCACTGAAGCTTTCTTT. Residues: CASSDWMMGTEAFF.

This rearrangement joins TRBV12-3 or TRBV12-4 to TRBJ1-1; D not certain. Trimming removed 10 bases at V and 1 base at J, with 10 bases between. The CDR3 is 12 amino acids. The CDR3 protein is CATVQQNTEAFF. The CDR3 region has the DNA TGTGCCACCGTACAGCAGAACACTGAAGCTTTCTTT.

The chain uses TRBV11-2 and TRBJ2-7; perhaps TRBD2 as D (7 bases). The V end lost 1 base, the J end lost 2 bases, and 12 bases lay between the germline ends. The CDR3 runs to 15 residues. Germline V gene sequence: CDR1 SGHAT, CDR2 FQNNGV. The CDR3: CASSLGPGGPYEQYV. For the CDR3, the DNA is TGTGCCAGCAGCTTAGGCCCCGGGGGGCCCTACGAGCAGTACGTC.

This clonotype appeared a few times. This chain connects TRBV6-5 to TRBJ1-5; D uncertain. The V end lost 5 bases, the J end lost 1 base, and 9 bases lay between the germline ends. This CDR3 has 14 residues. Germline V gene data show CDR1 as MNHEY and CDR2 as SVGAGI. The CDR3 loop is CASSRTDSNQPQHF. Here the CDR3 DNA reads TGTGCCAGCAGTCGGACGGACAGCAATCAGCCCCAGCATTTT.

The J gene is TRBJ1-1, the V gene TRBV7-8; tentative D call: TRBD1 (6 bases). The germline gives CDR1 SGHVS, CDR2 FQNEAQ. CDR3 length equals 15 residues. V lost 5 bases, J lost 5 bases, and 18 bases lay in between. The CDR3 nucleotides are TGTGCCAGCAGCGTAGAGACAGGATATTCTACTGAAGCTTTCTTT. Translated: CASSVETGYSTEAFF.

This clonotype was detected a few times. This rearrangement joins TRBV27 to TRBJ1-1; 11 bases fit TRBD1. Germline V lookup: CDR1 MNHEY, CDR2 SMNVEV (reference sequence). The trim removed 5 bases at V and 6 bases at J, leaving 11 bases unmatched. CDR3 size: 16 residues. The CDR3 DNA reads as TGTGCCAGCAGTACTCGGACAGGGGGCGTGGGCCCTGAAGCTTTCTTT. Its protein product is CASSTRTGGVGPEAFF.

This clonotype was recorded many times. The gene calls are TRBV5-1 and TRBJ2-1; D is unresolved. Trimming cost V 1 base and J 0 bases, with 5 bases left between them. There are 14 residues in the CDR3. The germline CDR1 and CDR2 sequences are SGHRS and YFSETQ. CDR3 coding DNA: TGCGCCAGCAGCTTGCCAAGCTCCTACAATGAGCAGTTCTTC. This gives the protein CASSLPSSYNEQFF.

This clonotype was seen at least ten times. The chain couples TRBV7-9 to TRBJ2-5; possibly TRBD2 for D (6 bases). The V gene lost 7 bases and the J gene lost 5 bases, with 11 bases spanning the gap. There are 12 residues in the CDR3. The germline CDR1 and CDR2 sequences are SEHNR and FQNEAQ (reference sequence). The CDR3 DNA reads TGTGCCAGCACCTCCCGGGGGGAGACCCAGTACTTC. Protein: CASTSRGETQYF. Complete variable domain (other parts from reference TRBV7-9 and TRBJ2-5): DTGVSQNPRHKITKRGQNVTFRCDPISEHNRLYWYRQTLGQGPEFLTYFQNEAQLEKSRLLSDRFSAERPKGSFSTLEIQRTEQGDSAMYLCASTSRGETQYFGPGTRLLVL.